The next 19 T cell receptor beta chains were all read from a single sample in a study of T cell repertoires in cytomegalovirus infection. TCRdb used MiXCR to reprocess the reads, holding one entry per CDR3 protein. The sample has about 230,000 distinct CDR3 sequences; about 20% are singletons. The source material was CD8+ T cells from PBMCs. Every receptor here comes from a human donor in good health (CMV status not recorded). Some clones in this sample may be carry-over from other donors' samples.

As to this clonotype: Since a much larger clone is just one base distant, this may be a read error. Since no conserved phenylalanine or tryptophan closes the CDR3, a read error is the likely cause. The CDR3 sequence is CASSIMGNQPQHS. The CDR3 DNA sequence: TGTGCCAGTAGTATTATGGGCAATCAGCCCCAGCATTCT. This rearrangement joins TRBV19 to TRBJ1-5; D is undetermined. In germline, CDR1 is LNHDA, CDR2 SQIVND (reference sequence). The V and J ends lost 3 bases and 2 bases respectively, with 5 bases between them. This CDR3 is 13 amino acids long.

The rearrangement uses TRBV19 and TRBJ1-1; D call uncertain. CDR1 is LNHDA and CDR2 is SQIVND in the germline V gene (reference sequence). The germline V and J ends were trimmed by 9 bases and 7 bases, with 12 bases remaining between them. The CDR3 sequence is 11 residues long. The CDR3, as DNA: TGTGCCAGCCTGTGGGCTCTTGAAGCTTTCTTT. Residues: CASLWALEAFF.

V usage is TRBV28 and J usage is TRBJ1-6; tentatively, D is TRBD1 (5 bases). Per germline, CDR1 MDHEN and CDR2 SYDVKM. V gave up 2 bases and J gave up 0 bases, with 11 bases separating them. The CDR3 extends over 17 amino acids. CDR3 bases: TGTGCCAGCAGTTTACGAGGGGTAGGCTCCTATAATTCACCCCTCCACTTT. It encodes CASSLRGVGSYNSPLHF.

This clonotype was recorded a few times. The rearrangement links TRBV6-1 to TRBJ2-5; D might be TRBD1 (6 bases). Germline V gives CDR1 MNHNS, CDR2 SASEGT. This CDR3 is 16 amino acids long. Between the trimmed V and J ends, which lost 5 bases and 5 bases, there was a span of 21 bases. CDR3 sequence (DNA): TGTGCCAGCAGTTATGAAGGGTGGGGGCGCCGGGAGACCCAGTACTTC. It yields the protein CASSYEGWGRRETQYF.

This clonotype was counted ten times or more. The chain uses TRBV27 and TRBJ2-1; 7 nucleotides align to TRBD1. V lost 6 bases to trimming and J lost 4 bases; unmatched junction nucleotides: 0. This CDR3 is built from 12 residues. The germline V gene encodes CDR1 MNHEY and CDR2 SMNVEV (reference sequence). CDR3 nucleotide sequence: TGTGCCAGCAGGACAGGGTACAATGAGCAGTTCTTC. Amino acid sequence: CASRTGYNEQFF.

The V gene is TRBV5-1, the J gene TRBJ1-3; D might be TRBD1 (5 bases). V was shortened by 0 bases and J by 2 bases, with 15 bases between the two germline ends. The CDR3 spans 17 residues. CDR1 SGHRS and CDR2 YFSETQ come from the germline V gene. CDR3 amino acids: CASSLGPDTGTGNTIYF. The CDR3 nucleotides are TGCGCCAGCAGCTTGGGTCCGGACACTGGGACTGGAAACACCATATATTTT.

This clonotype has just a few counts. The rearrangement joins TRBV6-1 to TRBJ2-7; no reliable D call. Germline lookup yields CDR1 MNHNS and CDR2 SASEGT. The CDR3 contains 15 residues. V lost 1 base to trimming and J lost 0 bases, with 10 bases between them. The CDR3 nucleotides are TGTGCCAGCAGTGAAGACCCCCTGAGCTCCTACGAGCAGTACTTC. Translated: CASSEDPLSSYEQYF.

This clonotype was seen a handful of times. The chain is built from TRBV12-3 or TRBV12-4 and TRBJ1-4, with D unresolved. V was cut by 5 bases and J by 5 bases, with 18 bases left in between. This CDR3 spans 16 amino acids. The CDR3 loop is CASSTGLEGTNEKLFF. As DNA, the CDR3 is TGTGCCAGCAGTACCGGATTGGAGGGCACAAATGAAAAACTGTTTTTT.

CDR3 in DNA: TGTGCCAGCAGCCGATTACCCGGCATTCAGTACTTC. As protein: CASSRLPGIQYF. This chain connects TRBV6-1 to TRBJ2-4, with unresolved D. Germline loops: CDR1 MNHNS, CDR2 SASEGT. This CDR3 comprises 12 residues. V gave up 6 bases and J gave up 9 bases, with 12 bases separating them.

By its share, this clonotype is medium-sized (0.01 to 0.1%). V usage is TRBV7-8 and J usage is TRBJ2-3; D might be TRBD1 (6 bases). In germline, CDR1 is SGHVS, CDR2 FQNEAQ. The CDR3 sequence is 15 residues long. V was trimmed by 7 bases and J by 1 base, leaving 15 bases between them. CDR3 protein: CASTEGAGGTDTQYF. CDR3 coding DNA: TGTGCCAGCACCGAAGGGGCAGGGGGCACAGATACGCAGTATTTT.

The V call is TRBV29-1, the J call TRBJ2-1, with D perhaps matching TRBD2 (7 bases). The V gene lost 8 bases and the J gene lost 8 bases, with 25 bases spanning the gap. CDR1 is SQVTM, CDR2 ANQGSEA, per germline. The CDR3 totals 15 residues. CDR3 sequence (DNA): TGCAGCTTAAACCCGAGGGGGGGGTCCGGGGATGAGCAGTTCTTC. It specifies CSLNPRGGSGDEQFF.

This clonotype has ten or more counts. CDR3 coding DNA: TGCAGTGCTAGACCCCCCGAGCGGGGGATAGATACGCAGTATTTT. Translation: CSARPPERGIDTQYF. V usage is TRBV20-1 and J usage is TRBJ2-3, with TRBD2 matching over 8 bases. This CDR3 has 15 residues. CDR1 and CDR2 (germline): DFQATT, SNEGSKA (reference sequence). V shed 2 bases, J shed 5 bases, and the junction held 9 bases outside the gene matches.

This clonotype was picked up many times. V gene TRBV6-1 combines with J gene TRBJ2-2, with D unresolved. Germline V gene sequence: CDR1 MNHNS, CDR2 SASEGT. V was trimmed by 1 base and J by 1 base, leaving 4 bases between them. The CDR3 extends over 14 amino acids. CDR3 bases: TGTGCCAGCAGTGAAGGGGGGAACACCGGGGAGCTGTTTTTT. Translation gives CASSEGGNTGELFF.

This clonotype showed up just a few times. The chain combines TRBV20-1 with TRBJ2-3; maybe TRBD1 (6 bases). Per germline, CDR1 DFQATT and CDR2 SNEGSKA (reference sequence). V lost 0 bases and J 3 bases, leaving 25 bases between the germline ends. The CDR3 contains 19 residues. CDR3 residues: CSARDRILRADRRTDTQYF. The CDR3, as DNA: TGCAGTGCTAGAGATCGTATCCTTCGGGCAGACAGGAGGACAGATACGCAGTATTTT.

V and J are TRBV7-2 and TRBJ2-2; no clear D gene. This CDR3 contains 14 residues. Per germline, CDR1 SGHTA and CDR2 FQGNSA. Trimming took off 1 base at V and 1 base at J, with 4 bases between the two ends. The CDR3 DNA is TGTGCCAGCAGCTTAGGAAAGAACACCGGGGAGCTGTTTTTT. The encoded protein is CASSLGKNTGELFF.

Only a few counts were recorded for this clonotype. The chain employs TRBV12-3 or TRBV12-4 and TRBJ2-1; 12 positions match TRBD1. V lost 6 bases, J lost 4 bases, and 7 bases stayed unmatched. CDR3 length equals 16 residues. The CDR3 DNA reads TGTGCCAGCAGCAGACGGGGACAGGGGGCTTACAATGAGCAGTTCTTC. It is translated as CASSRRGQGAYNEQFF.

This clonotype showed up just a few times. The chain is built from TRBV12-3 or TRBV12-4 and TRBJ1-4; no clear D. The V and J ends lost 5 bases and 8 bases respectively, with 12 bases between them. The CDR3 loop spans 13 amino acids. The CDR3: CASSTPPQEKLFF. CDR3 in DNA: TGTGCCAGCAGTACCCCGCCTCAGGAAAAACTGTTTTTT.

This sequence joins TRBV5-4 and TRBJ2-7; 11 nucleotides agree with TRBD2. The germline CDR1 and CDR2 sequences are SGHNT and YYREEE (reference sequence). The CDR3 loop spans 15 amino acids. Trimming took 3 bases from V and 3 from J; bases not matched to a gene: 5. This CDR3 is CASSSIGTSGYEQYF. For the CDR3, the DNA is TGTGCCAGCAGCTCCATCGGGACTAGCGGCTACGAGCAGTACTTC.

The chain employs TRBV15 and TRBJ1-2; D gene unclear. Germline values: CDR1 LNHNV, CDR2 YYDKDF (reference sequence). This CDR3 has 16 amino acids. The germline V and J ends were trimmed by 0 bases and 8 bases, with 19 bases remaining between them. DNA for the CDR3: TGTGCCACCAGCAGAGATGGAGGAGGCCGCTACGAAGGCTACACCTTC. As protein: CATSRDGGGRYEGYTF.